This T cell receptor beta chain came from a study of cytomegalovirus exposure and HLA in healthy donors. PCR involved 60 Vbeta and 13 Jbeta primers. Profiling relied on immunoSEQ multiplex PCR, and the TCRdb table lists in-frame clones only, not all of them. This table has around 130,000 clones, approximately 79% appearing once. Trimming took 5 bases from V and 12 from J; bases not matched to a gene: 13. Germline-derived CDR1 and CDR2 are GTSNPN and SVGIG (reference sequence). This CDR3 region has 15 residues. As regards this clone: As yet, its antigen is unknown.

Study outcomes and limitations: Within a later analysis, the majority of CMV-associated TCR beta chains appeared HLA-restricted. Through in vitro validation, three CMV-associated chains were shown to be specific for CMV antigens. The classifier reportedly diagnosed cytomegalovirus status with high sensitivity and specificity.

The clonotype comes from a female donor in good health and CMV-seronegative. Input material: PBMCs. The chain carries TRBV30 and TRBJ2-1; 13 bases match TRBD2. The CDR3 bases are TGTGCCTGGGACACCGGGACTAGCGGGGACCGGGGGCAGTTCTTC. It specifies CAWDTGTSGDRGQFF.